Below are 30 T cell receptor beta chains sequenced from a single sample in a study of blood T cell repertoires in COVID-19 (TCRdb year 2020). Receptors were amplified or captured by the immunoSEQ multiplex PCR assay. TCRdb took over this immuneACCESS table, retaining in-frame rearrangements with V and J assigned. Such tables are incomplete; in checked studies, under half of the missing clones stem from an unresolved V gene, and the remainder is unexplained. For this sample the table gives almost 350,000 clones, of which roughly nine tenths were detected only once. Together, the top ten hold 3% to 4% of the sample. What was sequenced was peripheral blood. The receptor set was obtained from a woman aged 55 to 70 with COVID-19, enrolled during active disease.

The chain uses TRBV6-6 and TRBJ2-7, with TRBD1 identical over 8 bases. V lost 6 bases and J lost 4; bases outside the gene matches: 8. The V gene's germline CDR1 is MNHNY and CDR2 SVGAGI (reference sequence). The CDR3 extends over 14 amino acids. The CDR3 is CASRQTGDGYEQYF. The CDR3 DNA reads TGTGCCAGCAGGCAGACAGGGGATGGGTACGAGCAGTACTTC.

This clone was observed a handful of times. Germline is not matched at one junction end, which may reflect a read error. The chain combines TRBV7-7 with TRBJ2-1; 9 positions match TRBD1. This CDR3 has 15 amino acids. CDR1 is SSHAT and CDR2 is FNYEAQ in the germline V gene (reference sequence). The CDR3 loop reads CASSLQGAGQDEQFF. The DNA for the CDR3 is TGTGCTAGCAGCTTACAGGGGGCCGGCCAGGATGAGCAGTTCTTC.

This clone is a singleton in its sample. The genes are TRBV11-2 and TRBJ1-2, with TRBD1 identical over 11 bases. Germline trimming cut 6 bases from V and 2 bases from J; bases unmatched to any gene: 8. The germline V gene has CDR1 SGHAT and CDR2 FQNNGV. The CDR3 is made up of 16 amino acids. The CDR3 loop reads CASRVSGTGGNYGYTF. CDR3 nucleotides: TGTGCCAGCAGAGTATCCGGGACAGGGGGAAACTATGGCTACACCTTC.

The V and J genes are TRBV4-1 and TRBJ1-3, with D possibly TRBD1 on 5 matching bases. Trimming cost V 3 bases and J 0 bases, with 9 bases left between them. CDR3 length: 15 residues. Germline V gene sequence: CDR1 MGHRA, CDR2 YSYEKL. The CDR3 bases are TGCGCCAGCAGCCACCGGGGGAGCTCTGGAAACACCATATATTTT. As protein: CASSHRGSSGNTIYF.

This rearrangement joins TRBV4-1 to TRBJ1-5; 7 bases line up with TRBD1. J gave up 3 bases and V 3 bases, and 5 bases lay outside the gene matches. Germline assignment: CDR1 MGHRA and CDR2 YSYEKL. There are 15 residues in the CDR3. CDR3 region: CASSHTGQFNQPQHF. The CDR3 DNA follows: TGCGCCAGCAGCCATACGGGACAGTTCAATCAGCCCCAGCATTTT.

The CDR3, as DNA: TGTGCCAGCAGTGAAGCACAGGACCAGGCATGGTATGGCTACACCTTC. Translation gives CASSEAQDQAWYGYTF. The chain uses TRBV6-1 and TRBJ1-2; D perhaps matches TRBD1 (5 bases). Germline lookup yields CDR1 MNHNS and CDR2 SASEGT. The CDR3 consists of 16 residues. The germline V and J ends were trimmed by 0 bases and 5 bases, with 16 bases remaining between them.

The chain is built from TRBV7-2 and TRBJ1-2; no definite D call. Trimming removed 11 bases from V and 1 base from J, with 8 bases in between. In germline, CDR1 is SGHTA, CDR2 FQGNSA. The length of the CDR3 is 11 residues. CDR3 sequence (DNA): TGTGCCGGCGGATTTAACTATGGCTACACCTTC. This sequence encodes CAGGFNYGYTF.

V gene TRBV5-8 combines with J gene TRBJ1-1, with 7 bases that match TRBD1. From germline, CDR1 is SGHTS and CDR2 YDEGEE. CDR3 size: 15 residues. With 4 bases clipped from V and 0 bases from J, the junction kept 6 bases outside the gene matches. This chain's CDR3 is CASSRWTGLNTEAFF. For the CDR3, the DNA is TGTGCCAGCAGCCGCTGGACAGGTTTGAACACTGAAGCTTTCTTT.

The rearrangement joins TRBV2 to TRBJ2-2; 8 bases map to TRBD1. Germline CDR1 is SNHLY and CDR2 is FYNNEI. V lost 5 bases, J lost 2 bases, and 4 bases stayed unmatched. This CDR3 has 15 amino acids. The CDR3 bases are TGTGCCAGCAGTTTGACAGGGGCTAACACCGGGGAGCTGTTTTTT. Translated: CASSLTGANTGELFF.

J is TRBJ1-1 and V is TRBV6-5, with TRBD1 matching 7 bases. Germline-derived CDR1 and CDR2 are MNHEY and SVGAGI. J was trimmed by 2 bases and V by 7 bases; bases with no gene match: 7. This CDR3 is 14 amino acids long. The DNA of the CDR3 is TGTGCCAGCACTCGACAGGGTCGAAACACTGAAGCTTTCTTT. Protein product: CASTRQGRNTEAFF.

The chain couples TRBV30 to TRBJ1-6, with 9 bases fitting TRBD1. Germline trimming cut 3 bases from V and 8 bases from J; bases unmatched to any gene: 8. The CDR3 has 15 residues. Germline V gene lookup returns CDR1 GTSNPN and CDR2 SVGIG (reference sequence). The CDR3 DNA reads as TGTGCCTGGAGGGGGACAGGGCTGGTCGATTCACCCCTCCACTTT. Its protein is CAWRGTGLVDSPLHF.

The rearrangement joins TRBV30 to TRBJ2-7; D remains unclear. The germline V and J ends were trimmed by 3 bases and 3 bases, with 9 bases remaining between them. CDR1 and CDR2 (germline): GTSNPN, SVGIG (reference sequence). There are 12 residues in the CDR3. Written as DNA, the CDR3 is TGTGCCTGGAGCGTCACTGTCTACGAGCAGTACTTC. It encodes CAWSVTVYEQYF.

In its sample, this clone was seen a few times. The rearrangement joins TRBV2 to TRBJ1-1; D remains ambiguous. Germline V CDR1 and CDR2: SNHLY, FYNNEI. V lost 4 bases to trimming and J lost 4 bases, with 10 bases between them. The CDR3 totals 13 residues. DNA of the CDR3: TGTGCCAGCAGTGGTCCCCAGTTCACTGAAGCTTTCTTT. It specifies CASSGPQFTEAFF.

This chain uses TRBV18 with TRBJ2-5, with a weak D call TRBD2 (5 bases). Per germline, CDR1 KGHSH and CDR2 LQKENI. V was pared by 2 bases and J by 5 bases, with 12 bases between. This CDR3 contains 14 residues. The CDR3 region is CASSPGERAETQYF. DNA for the CDR3: TGTGCCAGCTCACCAGGGGAGAGAGCGGAGACCCAGTACTTC.

This clone was seen more than once but under ten times. The V gene is TRBV24-1, the J gene TRBJ1-2, with D unclear. The germline CDR1 and CDR2 sequences are KGHDR and SFDVKD. The CDR3 totals 12 residues. Between the trimmed V and J ends, which lost 9 bases and 2 bases, there was a span of 9 bases. The CDR3 DNA follows: TGTGCCACCGACACCGCGAACTATGGCTACACCTTC. It is translated as CATDTANYGYTF.

The chain links TRBV19 to TRBJ1-1; a weak D match, TRBD1 (5 bases). Trimming stripped 6 bases from V and 6 bases from J, with 11 bases between. CDR1 is LNHDA, CDR2 SQIVND, per germline (reference sequence). The CDR3 covers 12 residues. The CDR3 is CASSRDRAEAFF. As DNA, the CDR3 is TGTGCCAGTAGCCGTGACAGAGCTGAAGCTTTCTTT.

The rearrangement uses TRBV7-8 and TRBJ2-3, with 9 bases identical to TRBD2. V lost 6 bases and J lost 5; bases outside the gene matches: 15. This CDR3 is built from 17 residues. CDR1 and CDR2 from the germline V gene are SGHVS and FQNEAQ. CDR3 nucleotide sequence: TGTGCCAGCAGACCAGCGGGGGGCACATCTCTCGGAGATACGCAGTATTTT. Encoded protein: CASRPAGGTSLGDTQYF.

The chain is built from TRBV18 and TRBJ1-1; 9 bases fit TRBD1. The CDR3 spans 15 residues. Germline V CDR1 and CDR2: KGHSH, LQKENI. J gave up 5 bases and V 3 bases, and 7 bases lay outside the gene matches. CDR3 DNA: TGTGCCAGCTCACCGGTGGGACAGGGATGGACTGAAGCTTTCTTT. It specifies CASSPVGQGWTEAFF.

This sequence joins TRBV7-3 and TRBJ1-1, with TRBD1 matching over 8 bases. The CDR3 consists of 14 residues. Trimming cost V 5 bases and J 4 bases; bases outside gene matches: 6. Germline-derived CDR1 and CDR2 are SGHTA and FQGTGA. CDR3: CASSRTGRGTEAFF. DNA for the CDR3: TGTGCCAGCAGCCGGACAGGGAGAGGCACTGAAGCTTTCTTT.

V is TRBV5-1 and J is TRBJ1-4; no reliable D call. The CDR3 has 16 amino acids. The germline CDR1 and CDR2 sequences are SGHRS and YFSETQ. V was pared by 9 bases and J by 0 bases, with 18 bases between. CDR3 amino acids: CATSPGSSATNEKLFF. CDR3 nucleotide sequence: TGCGCCACCTCCCCGGGGTCTTCCGCAACTAATGAAAAACTGTTTTTT.

The chain employs TRBV10-3 and TRBJ1-4; 10 bases line up with TRBD1. In germline, CDR1 is ENHRY, CDR2 SYGVKD. V lost 6 bases to trimming and J lost 5 bases; unmatched junction nucleotides: 3. The length of the CDR3 is 14 residues. CDR3 loop: CAIRPGQGNEKLFF. The CDR3 coding sequence is TGTGCCATCAGGCCGGGACAGGGGAATGAAAAACTGTTTTTT.

This chain joins TRBV19 and TRBJ1-6; D is perhaps TRBD1 (5 bases). The V gene's germline CDR1 is LNHDA and CDR2 SQIVND (reference sequence). V dropped 6 bases and J dropped 7 bases, with 16 bases sitting between them. CDR3 size: 15 residues. The CDR3 DNA follows: TGTGCCAGTAGGTCAGACAGAGCAGACAATTCACCCCTCCACTTT. It specifies CASRSDRADNSPLHF. Filled out from reference TRBV19 and TRBJ1-6, the complete variable domain reads DGGITQSPKYLFRKEGQNVTLSCEQNLNHDAMYWYRQDPGQGLRLIYYSQIVNDFQKGDIAEGYSVSREKKESFPLTVTSAQKNPTAFYLCASRSDRADNSPLHFGNGTRLTVT.

V usage is TRBV18 and J usage is TRBJ2-7, with D perhaps TRBD1 (5 bases). CDR3 length: 14 amino acids. V was pared by 3 bases and J by 6 bases, with 15 bases between. CDR1 is KGHSH, CDR2 LQKENI, per germline. As DNA, the CDR3 is TGTGCCAGCTCACCGGGCAGGGTGTTTAGCGAGCAGTACTTC. This sequence encodes CASSPGRVFSEQYF.

The chain carries TRBV6-5 and TRBJ2-3; maybe TRBD2 (5 bases). This CDR3 has 14 amino acids. CDR1 and CDR2 (germline): MNHEY, SVGAGI. V was trimmed by 11 bases and J by 5 bases, leaving 20 bases between them. The CDR3 loop is CASSLRGRIDTQYF. The CDR3 DNA sequence: TGTGCCTCCTCTCTCCGGGGAAGGATAGATACGCAGTATTTT.

The V call is TRBV20-1, the J call TRBJ2-7, with a tentative D call TRBD1 (5 bases). Trimming took 0 bases from V and 7 from J, leaving 7 bases between them. Germline V CDR1 and CDR2: DFQATT, SNEGSKA (reference sequence). There are 11 residues in the CDR3. In nucleotides, the CDR3 is TGCAGTGCTAGAGATAGGGGAGAGCAGTACTTC. Translating it yields CSARDRGEQYF.

The rearrangement uses TRBV10-1 and TRBJ1-5, with unresolved D. Germline V CDR1 and CDR2: WNHNN, SYGVQD (reference sequence). The CDR3 extends over 13 amino acids. V was trimmed by 6 bases and J by 1 base, leaving 7 bases between them. CDR3 region: CASSGESNQPQHF. For the CDR3, the DNA is TGCGCCAGCAGCGGGGAAAGCAATCAGCCCCAGCATTTT.

This chain connects TRBV2 to TRBJ2-7, with 10 bases lining up with TRBD1. Per germline, CDR1 SNHLY and CDR2 FYNNEI. J gave up 2 bases and V 7 bases, and 5 bases lay outside the gene matches. This CDR3 region has 14 residues. CDR3 sequence (DNA): TGTGCCAGCAACCGGGACAGGGGCCCCTACGAGCAGTACTTC. The encoded protein is CASNRDRGPYEQYF.

This clone was seen only once. The chain uses TRBV19 and TRBJ1-1; TRBD1 agrees at 7 bases. The CDR3 spans 12 residues. Germline V gene lookup returns CDR1 LNHDA and CDR2 SQIVND (reference sequence). The V and J ends lost 10 bases and 1 base, in that order; junction bases with no gene match: 3. The CDR3 DNA follows: TGTGCCACCCGACAGGGGAACACTGAAGCTTTCTTT. This gives the protein CATRQGNTEAFF.

The chain uses TRBV5-3 and TRBJ1-2; unclear D gene. TRBV5-3 is an ORF, with its function uncertain. There are 16 residues in the CDR3. The ends were cut back, 0 bases at V and 5 bases at J, with 17 bases in the middle. CDR3 in DNA: TGTGCCAGAAGCTTGGAGAGGAGTAGCCGCCAATATGGCTACACCTTC. Translation gives CARSLERSSRQYGYTF.

This chain uses TRBV4-1 with TRBJ1-4; D possibly corresponds to TRBD1 (6 bases). This CDR3 is 15 amino acids long. In germline, CDR1 is MGHRA, CDR2 YSYEKL. Trimming took off 3 bases at V and 5 bases at J, with 13 bases between the two ends. CDR3 sequence reads: CASSQAGTINEKLFF. The CDR3 nucleotides read TGCGCCAGCAGCCAGGCCGGGACAATCAATGAAAAACTGTTTTTT.